This TCR beta chain comes out of a study of shared clonotypes between healthy human individuals. Study as a whole: The plates for each donor numbered three CD4 naive, three CD4 memory, two CD8 naive and one CD8 memory. Study-level points and caveats: Clonotype sharing among donors was expected to depend on sequencing depth.

Using immunoSEQ multiplex PCR, the repertoire was profiled, and TCRdb retains in-frame clones only, with some absent. The sample has some 1.5 million clones, approximately 96% seen once; the top ten hold 1.2%. The V end lost 4 bases, the J end lost 2 bases, and 12 bases lay between the germline ends. CDR3 length equals 16 residues. In germline, CDR1 is MNHEY, CDR2 SMNVEV (reference sequence). With respect to this clone: Antigen unknown.

This rearrangement joins TRBV27 to TRBJ2-6; D possibly corresponds to TRBD1 (6 bases). The TCR comes from a man aged 25 to 45 in good health. The sequencing sample was made of naive CD4+ T cells sorted from blood. Subset defined: CD45RA+ positively selected. The CDR3, as DNA: TGTGCCAGCAGTTCACCACAGGGACCTGGGGCCAACGTCCTGACTTTC. It specifies CASSSPQGPGANVLTF.